This T cell receptor beta chain was captured in a study of OX40 agonist ivuxolimab in advanced cancers. Germline assignment: CDR1 MGHRA and CDR2 YSYEKL. V dropped 2 bases and J dropped 8; count of bases not matched to a gene: 22. The CDR3 runs 20 residues. The protocol was immunoSEQ multiplex PCR, while the TCRdb copy is restricted to in-frame clones and leaves out a portion. This table holds tens of thousands of clones, nearly 90% found once. Sequencing was performed on CD4+ or CD8+ T cells sorted from blood, taken in a trial of the OX40 agonist ivuxolimab. The clonotype comes from an adult with an advanced solid tumor such as melanoma, head and neck, liver or kidney cancer. The chain carries TRBV4-1 and TRBJ2-1; 9 bases match TRBD1. The DNA for the CDR3 is TGCGCCAGCAGCCAACCGAGCCTAGGGAAAGCTGGGACAGGGTTGGATGAGCAGTTCTTC. Residues: CASSQPSLGKAGTGLDEQFF.